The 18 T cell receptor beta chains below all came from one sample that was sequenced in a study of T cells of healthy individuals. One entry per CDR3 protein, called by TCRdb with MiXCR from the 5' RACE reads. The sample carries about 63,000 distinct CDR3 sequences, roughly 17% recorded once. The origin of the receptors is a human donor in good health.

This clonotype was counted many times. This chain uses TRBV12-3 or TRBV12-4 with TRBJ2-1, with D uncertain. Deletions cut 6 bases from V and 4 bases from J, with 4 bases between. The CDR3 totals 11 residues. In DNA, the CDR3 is TGTGCCAGCAGACATTACAATGAGCAGTTCTTC. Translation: CASRHYNEQFF.

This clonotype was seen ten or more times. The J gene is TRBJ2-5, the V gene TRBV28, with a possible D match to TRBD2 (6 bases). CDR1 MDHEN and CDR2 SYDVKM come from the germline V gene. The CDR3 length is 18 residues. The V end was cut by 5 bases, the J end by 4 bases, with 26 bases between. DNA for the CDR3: TGTGCCAGCAGTGGTTCGACTGGGGGGATATTGGGGCGAGAGACCCAGTACTTC. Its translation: CASSGSTGGILGRETQYF.

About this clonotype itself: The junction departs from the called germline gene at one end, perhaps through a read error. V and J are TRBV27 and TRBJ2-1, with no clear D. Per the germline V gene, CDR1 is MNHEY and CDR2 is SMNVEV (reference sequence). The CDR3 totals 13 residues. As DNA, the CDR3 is TGTGCCAGCAGTTTAAGACCCTACAATGAGAAGTTCTTC. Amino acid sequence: CASSLRPYNEKFF.

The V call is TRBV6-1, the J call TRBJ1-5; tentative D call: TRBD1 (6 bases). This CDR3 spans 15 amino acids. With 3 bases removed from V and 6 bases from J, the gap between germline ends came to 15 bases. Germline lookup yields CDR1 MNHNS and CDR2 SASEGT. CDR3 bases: TGTGCCAGCAGTGATCCTCAGGGGAACAGTCAGCCCCAGCATTTT. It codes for CASSDPQGNSQPQHF.

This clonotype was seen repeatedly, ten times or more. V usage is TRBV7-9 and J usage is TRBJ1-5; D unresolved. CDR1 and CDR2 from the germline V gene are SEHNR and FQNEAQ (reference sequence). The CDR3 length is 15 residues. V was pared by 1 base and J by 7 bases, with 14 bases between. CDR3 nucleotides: TGTGCCAGCAGCTTAGGGACGAGGGCTGGCCAGCCCCAGCATTTT. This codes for CASSLGTRAGQPQHF.

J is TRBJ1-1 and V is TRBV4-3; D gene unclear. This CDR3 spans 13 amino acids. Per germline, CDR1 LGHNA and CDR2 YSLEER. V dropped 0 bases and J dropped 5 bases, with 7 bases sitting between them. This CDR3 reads CASSQDLGTEAFF. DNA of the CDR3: TGCGCCAGCAGCCAAGATCTGGGGACTGAAGCTTTCTTT.

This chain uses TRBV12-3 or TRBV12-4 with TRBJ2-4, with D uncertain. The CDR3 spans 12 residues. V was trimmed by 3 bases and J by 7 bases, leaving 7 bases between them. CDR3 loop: CASSFFDNIQYF. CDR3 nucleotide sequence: TGTGCCAGCAGTTTTTTTGACAACATTCAGTACTTC.

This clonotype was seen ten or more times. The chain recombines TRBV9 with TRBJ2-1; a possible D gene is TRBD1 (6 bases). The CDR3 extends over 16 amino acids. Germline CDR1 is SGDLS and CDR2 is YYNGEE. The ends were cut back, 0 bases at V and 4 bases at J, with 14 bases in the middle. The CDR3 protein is CASSVVVQGIYNEQFF. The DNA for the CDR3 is TGTGCCAGCAGCGTAGTGGTACAGGGCATATACAATGAGCAGTTCTTC.

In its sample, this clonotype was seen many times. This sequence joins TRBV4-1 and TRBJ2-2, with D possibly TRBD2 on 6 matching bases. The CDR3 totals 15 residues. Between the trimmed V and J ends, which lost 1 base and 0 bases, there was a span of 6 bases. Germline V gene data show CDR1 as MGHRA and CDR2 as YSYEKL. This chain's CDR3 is CASSQGGANTGELFF. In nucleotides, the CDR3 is TGCGCCAGCAGCCAAGGGGGGGCGAACACCGGGGAGCTGTTTTTT.

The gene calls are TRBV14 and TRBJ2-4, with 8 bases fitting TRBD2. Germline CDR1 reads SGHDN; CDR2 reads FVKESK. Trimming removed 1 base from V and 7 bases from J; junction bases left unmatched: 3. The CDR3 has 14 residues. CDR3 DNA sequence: TGTGCCAGCAGCCAAGCGGGAGGGAGGAACATTCAGTACTTC. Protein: CASSQAGGRNIQYF.

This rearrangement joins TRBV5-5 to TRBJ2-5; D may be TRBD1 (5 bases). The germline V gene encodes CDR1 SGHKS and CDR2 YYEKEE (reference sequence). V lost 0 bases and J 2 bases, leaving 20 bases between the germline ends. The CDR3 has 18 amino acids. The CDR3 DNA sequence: TGTGCCAGCAGCTTGGGACCTCTGTCACCGGACAAGCAAGAGACCCAGTACTTC. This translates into CASSLGPLSPDKQETQYF.

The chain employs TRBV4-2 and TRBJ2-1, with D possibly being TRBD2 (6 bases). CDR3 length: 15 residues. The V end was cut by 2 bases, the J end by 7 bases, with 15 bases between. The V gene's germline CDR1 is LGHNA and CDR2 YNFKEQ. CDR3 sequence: CASSQPETRWNEQFF. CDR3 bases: TGTGCCAGCAGCCAACCTGAGACTAGATGGAATGAGCAGTTCTTC.

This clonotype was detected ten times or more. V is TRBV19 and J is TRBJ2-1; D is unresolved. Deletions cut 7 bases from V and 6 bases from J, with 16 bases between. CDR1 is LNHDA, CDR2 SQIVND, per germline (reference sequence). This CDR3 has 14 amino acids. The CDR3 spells CASTTGHLGNEQFF. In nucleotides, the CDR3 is TGTGCCAGTACTACCGGCCACCTAGGCAATGAGCAGTTCTTC.

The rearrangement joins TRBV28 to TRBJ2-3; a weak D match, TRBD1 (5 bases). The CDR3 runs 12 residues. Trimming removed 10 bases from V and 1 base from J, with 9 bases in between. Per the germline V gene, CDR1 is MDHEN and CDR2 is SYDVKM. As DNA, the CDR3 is TGTGCCACCATCAGGGGCACAGATACGCAGTATTTT. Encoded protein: CATIRGTDTQYF.

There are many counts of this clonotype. The CDR3 sequence: CASSYRETQYF. The DNA for the CDR3 is TGTGCCAGCAGTTACCGGGAGACCCAGTACTTC. The chain recombines TRBV6-2 or TRBV6-3 with TRBJ2-5; D is uncertain. Germline V gene lookup returns CDR1 MNHEY and CDR2 SVGEGT. The germline V and J ends were trimmed by 2 bases and 5 bases, with 3 bases remaining between them. CDR3 length equals 11 residues.

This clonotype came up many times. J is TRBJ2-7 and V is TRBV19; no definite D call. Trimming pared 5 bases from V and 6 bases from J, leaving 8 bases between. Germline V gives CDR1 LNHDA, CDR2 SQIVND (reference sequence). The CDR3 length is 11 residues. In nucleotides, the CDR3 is TGTGCCAGTAGTTCCTCCGGCGAGCAGTACTTC. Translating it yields CASSSSGEQYF.

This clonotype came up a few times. The CDR3 nucleotides read TGTGCCAGCACCGGGACTTCCTGGGGGGATACGCAGTATTTT. Its protein product is CASTGTSWGDTQYF. The V and J genes are TRBV12-3 or TRBV12-4 and TRBJ2-3; a possible D gene is TRBD2 (6 bases). The CDR3 is made up of 14 amino acids. Trimming took off 7 bases at V and 6 bases at J, with 17 bases between the two ends.

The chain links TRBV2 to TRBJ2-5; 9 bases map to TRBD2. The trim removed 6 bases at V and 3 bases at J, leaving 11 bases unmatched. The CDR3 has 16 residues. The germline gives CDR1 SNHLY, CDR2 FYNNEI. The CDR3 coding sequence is TGTGCCAGCAGGCTTCGAGCGGGGGGCCGGGAAGAGACCCAGTACTTC. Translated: CASRLRAGGREETQYF.